Below, one TCR beta chain is given with its context. Its antigen is not known. The assay was immunoSEQ multiplex PCR, and TCRdb's table has in-frame clones only and misses some. The sample yields approximately 28,000 clones, roughly 80% seen once. These data come from a study of a mutant IDH1 vaccine in newly diagnosed glioma. At the level of the study: Once 4-6 weeks had passed after radiotherapy alone, vaccination started, or it started with temozolomide cycles. Previous treatment comprised radiotherapy, temozolomide, or both, mostly both. General study points: Most patients, approximately 93%, showed vaccine-induced immune responses.

V lost 1 base to trimming and J lost 1 base; unmatched junction nucleotides: 6. CDR1 is MNHNS, CDR2 SASEGT, per germline. The CDR3 loop spans 16 amino acids. The time point here: week 35, safety follow-up. It was 300 ug of mutant IDH1 20-mer peptide that made up each vaccine dose, given with topical imiquimod. The origin of this receptor is a man younger than 40 with glioma. The chain uses TRBV6-1 and TRBJ1-2; 7 bases are shared with TRBD1. The specimen comprised PBMCs, sampled from a glioma patient whose treatment included an IDH1 peptide vaccine. The CDR3 spells CASSEGDSHLNYGYTF. CDR3 coding DNA: TGTGCCAGCAGTGAAGGGGACAGCCACCTTAACTATGGCTACACCTTC.